The next 29 T cell receptor beta chains were all read from a single sample in a study of shared clonotypes between healthy human individuals. Sequencing used immunoSEQ multiplex PCR; TCRdb keeps in-frame clones, though not all of them. The data show about 2.3 million clones, with roughly 90% seen just once and approximately 0.41% held by the top ten. Sequenced sample: naive CD4+ T cells from PBMCs. The subset: CD45RA+ positively selected. These receptors all stem from a man younger than 30 in good health. Some clones in this sample may be carry-over from other donors' samples.

The rearrangement joins TRBV11-3 to TRBJ2-2; unclear D gene. The CDR3 consists of 12 residues. The germline V gene encodes CDR1 SGHNT and CDR2 YENEEA. The ends were cut back, 8 bases at V and 0 bases at J, with 4 bases in the middle. CDR3 residues: CASGANTGELFF. CDR3 sequence (DNA): TGTGCCAGCGGGGCGAACACCGGGGAGCTGTTTTTT.

The CDR3: CASSLRTKTYEQYF. In nucleotides, the CDR3 is TGTGCCAGCAGCTTAAGGACAAAGACCTACGAGCAGTACTTC. V gene TRBV7-3 combines with J gene TRBJ2-7; TRBD1 might be the D (5 bases). The CDR3 is 14 amino acids. Looked up from germline, CDR1 is SGHTA and CDR2 is FQGTGA. Trimming pared 1 base from V and 2 bases from J, leaving 9 bases between.

With respect to this clone: At the DNA level, this CDR3 is encoded by other sequences in the same sample as well. The chain combines TRBV19 with TRBJ1-2; D uncertain. The CDR3 sequence is 14 residues long. Germline V gene lookup returns CDR1 LNHDA and CDR2 SQIVND (reference sequence). The V end lost 3 bases, the J end lost 3 bases, and 11 bases lay between the germline ends. The CDR3 reads CASSIPGRDYGYTF. The DNA of the CDR3 is TGTGCCAGTAGTATCCCCGGGAGGGACTATGGCTACACCTTC.

This chain joins TRBV2 and TRBJ2-3; 12 nucleotides agree with TRBD2. The germline V gene has CDR1 SNHLY and CDR2 FYNNEI. The CDR3 totals 16 residues. With 5 bases clipped from V and 5 bases from J, the junction kept 8 bases outside the gene matches. CDR3 nucleotide sequence: TGTGCCAGCAGTAAAAGGACTAGCGGGGTGGGAGATACGCAGTATTTT. This translates into CASSKRTSGVGDTQYF.

This clone was detected only once. The CDR3 coding sequence is TGTGCCAGTAGTGCCCAAACAGGTTTAAGCACAGATACGCAGTATTTT. Translated: CASSAQTGLSTDTQYF. The chain carries TRBV19 and TRBJ2-3; maybe TRBD1 (5 bases). The CDR3 is made up of 16 amino acids. The V and J ends lost 5 bases and 0 bases respectively, with 15 bases between them. Germline-derived CDR1 and CDR2 are LNHDA and SQIVND (reference sequence).

The genes are TRBV27 and TRBJ1-4, with 10 bases lining up with TRBD1. J gave up 10 bases and V 6 bases, and 5 bases lay outside the gene matches. Germline V lookup: CDR1 MNHEY, CDR2 SMNVEV (reference sequence). The CDR3 spans 13 residues. The CDR3 spells CASSTGTGVKLFF. In nucleotides, the CDR3 is TGTGCCAGCAGCACCGGGACAGGGGTAAAACTGTTTTTT.

The chain joins TRBV19 to TRBJ1-1; D unclear. The CDR3 runs 12 residues. Germline V gene lookup returns CDR1 LNHDA and CDR2 SQIVND (reference sequence). The V end was cut by 5 bases, the J end by 3 bases, with 7 bases between. CDR3 sequence reads: CASSGKYTEAFF. The CDR3 nucleotides read TGTGCCAGTAGTGGGAAATACACTGAAGCTTTCTTT. Combining the CDR3 with reference TRBV19 and TRBJ1-1 gives the whole variable domain DGGITQSPKYLFRKEGQNVTLSCEQNLNHDAMYWYRQDPGQGLRLIYYSQIVNDFQKGDIAEGYSVSREKKESFPLTVTSAQKNPTAFYLCASSGKYTEAFFGQGTRLTVV.

The count of this clone is one. The chain uses TRBV5-1 and TRBJ2-6, with TRBD2 as a possible D gene (6 bases). The V gene's germline CDR1 is SGHRS and CDR2 YFSETQ. V lost 0 bases to trimming and J lost 0 bases, with 7 bases between them. The CDR3 has 16 amino acids. The CDR3 loop reads CASSLVRGSGANVLTF. The CDR3 nucleotides read TGCGCCAGCAGCTTGGTGCGGGGCTCTGGGGCCAACGTCCTGACTTTC.

The chain has TRBV5-4 and TRBJ2-7; D is unresolved. The germline V gene encodes CDR1 SGHNT and CDR2 YYREEE (reference sequence). The CDR3 is 13 residues long. V lost 0 bases to trimming and J lost 7 bases, with 11 bases between them. The CDR3 coding sequence is TGTGCCAGCAGCTTGGCCTCTATGAGGGAGCAGTACTTC. Translated: CASSLASMREQYF.

The rearrangement links TRBV25-1 to TRBJ2-7; D may be TRBD2 (7 bases). The CDR3 is 15 residues long. The germline V and J ends were trimmed by 5 bases and 5 bases, with 19 bases remaining between them. Germline V gene lookup returns CDR1 MGHDK and CDR2 SYGVNS. The DNA for the CDR3 is TGTGCCAGCAGTTCGGGGGGCCTCCCTGCGGACGAGCAGTACTTC. Its protein product is CASSSGGLPADEQYF.

This clone was seen a single time. This rearrangement joins TRBV28 to TRBJ2-3; TRBD2 aligns across 9 bases. The CDR3 is 11 residues long. In germline, CDR1 is MDHEN, CDR2 SYDVKM. V was pared by 3 bases and J by 14 bases, with 3 bases of the junction left unmatched. CDR3 amino acids: CASSFGTSTYF. DNA for the CDR3: TGTGCCAGCAGTTTCGGGACTAGCACGTATTTT. Full variable domain (missing parts from reference TRBV28 and TRBJ2-3): DVKVTQSSRYLVKRTGEKVFLECVQDMDHENMFWYRQDPGLGLRLIYFSYDVKMKEKGDIPEGYSVSREKKERFSLILESASTNQTSMYLCASSFGTSTYFGPGTRLTVL.

The V and J genes are TRBV19 and TRBJ2-4, with a weak D call TRBD2 (6 bases). CDR3 length: 15 amino acids. V lost 9 bases and J lost 0, with 15 bases in between. The V gene's germline CDR1 is LNHDA and CDR2 SQIVND (reference sequence). The CDR3 DNA is TGTGCCAGCCGGACCGGGGGAGTAGCCAAAAACATTCAGTACTTC. Translated: CASRTGGVAKNIQYF.

This clone was counted a single time. This chain uses TRBV7-8 with TRBJ2-1; D might be TRBD2 (6 bases). The CDR3 is 12 amino acids. The V gene's germline CDR1 is SGHVS and CDR2 FQNEAQ. With 4 bases removed from V and 13 bases from J, the gap between germline ends came to 14 bases. Here the CDR3 DNA reads TGTGCCAGCAGCTCCGTAGGCGGGGAACAGTTCTTC. Protein: CASSSVGGEQFF. Full variable domain (outside the CDR3, taken from reference TRBV7-8 and TRBJ2-1): GAGVSQSPRYKVAKRGQDVALRCDPISGHVSLFWYQQALGQGPEFLTYFQNEAQLDKSGLPSDRFFAERPEGSVSTLKIQRTQQEDSAVYLCASSSVGGEQFFGPGTRLTVL.

The chain joins TRBV4-1 to TRBJ2-6; TRBD2 matches 8 bases. Germline V gene lookup returns CDR1 MGHRA and CDR2 YSYEKL. V lost 5 bases to trimming and J lost 0 bases; unmatched junction nucleotides: 12. The CDR3 runs to 19 residues. This CDR3 reads CASSGRTLAESSGANVLTF. Here the CDR3 DNA reads TGCGCCAGCAGCGGACGGACACTAGCGGAAAGCTCTGGGGCCAACGTCCTGACTTTC.

This chain uses TRBV28 with TRBJ1-5; a possible D gene is TRBD1 (5 bases). Trimming took off 5 bases at V and 6 bases at J, with 11 bases between the two ends. The CDR3 has 13 amino acids. Per germline, CDR1 MDHEN and CDR2 SYDVKM. DNA of the CDR3: TGTGCCAGCAGTCGGCCGGGACTTCAGCCCCAGCATTTT. It translates to CASSRPGLQPQHF.

The rearrangement uses TRBV18 and TRBJ1-5; no firm D call. The CDR3 consists of 13 residues. V shed 2 bases and J shed 5 bases, with 7 bases lying between them. CDR1 and CDR2 (germline): KGHSH, LQKENI. CDR3 residues: CASSPDTDQPQHF. CDR3 bases: TGTGCCAGCTCACCAGATACAGATCAGCCCCAGCATTTT.

This clone has just one count. V is TRBV4-2 and J is TRBJ2-2, with 9 bases fitting TRBD2. The CDR3 is made up of 17 amino acids. V gave up 1 base and J gave up 4 bases; unmatched junction bases: 7. Germline V lookup: CDR1 LGHNA, CDR2 YNFKEQ. CDR3 nucleotides: TGTGCCAGCAGCCAAGGGAGCGGGAGGTTGGGCACCGGGGAGCTGTTTTTT. As protein: CASSQGSGRLGTGELFF.

The genes are TRBV6-6 and TRBJ1-2; no clear D gene. CDR3 length equals 16 residues. Between the trimmed V and J ends, which lost 1 base and 0 bases, there was a span of 12 bases. Germline V CDR1 and CDR2: MNHNY, SVGAGI (reference sequence). This CDR3 reads CASSYYPYLANYGYTF. The CDR3 nucleotides read TGTGCCAGCAGTTACTACCCGTACCTTGCTAACTATGGCTACACCTTC.

The V gene is TRBV5-1, the J gene TRBJ1-2, with D possibly TRBD1 on 6 matching bases. Germline values: CDR1 SGHRS, CDR2 YFSETQ. The V and J ends lost 4 bases and 6 bases respectively, with 19 bases between them. The CDR3 runs to 15 residues. The CDR3 region has the DNA TGCGCCAGCAGCATCGGACCACAGGGTGGCAATGGCTACACCTTC. This translates into CASSIGPQGGNGYTF.

The V call is TRBV18, the J call TRBJ1-5; D gene ambiguous. The germline V gene encodes CDR1 KGHSH and CDR2 LQKENI. V shed 6 bases and J shed 7 bases, with 13 bases lying between them. CDR3 length: 13 residues. DNA of the CDR3: TGTGCCAGCTCCCCCGGCCAGAAACAGCCCCAGCATTTT. This translates into CASSPGQKQPQHF. The whole variable domain, remainder taken from reference TRBV18 and TRBJ1-5, is NAGVMQNPRHLVRRRGQEARLRCSPMKGHSHVYWYRQLPEEGLKFMVYLQKENIIDESGMPKERFSAEFPKEGPSILRIQQVVRGDSAAYFCASSPGQKQPQHFGDGTRLSIL.

This clone was seen once. The V and J genes are TRBV21-1 and TRBJ2-1; the table's D call, TRBD2, has no DNA check behind it. TRBV21-1 has pseudogene status. The CDR3 is 13 residues long. CDR3 residues: CARFVLARNEQFF. The DNA of the CDR3 is TGTGCCAGATTCGTCCTAGCGCGGAATGAGCAGTTCTTC.

This chain joins TRBV7-9 and TRBJ2-2; 8 bases agree with TRBD1. Trimming took 4 bases from V and 3 from J; bases not matched to a gene: 4. The germline V gene has CDR1 SEHNR and CDR2 FQNEAQ (reference sequence). This CDR3 region has 15 residues. CDR3 protein: CASSSHRGDTGELFF. CDR3 in DNA: TGTGCCAGCAGCTCGCACAGGGGGGACACCGGGGAGCTGTTTTTT.

This clone was found a few times. The V gene is TRBV19, the J gene TRBJ2-7, with D maybe TRBD1 (6 bases). Deletions cut 6 bases from V and 5 bases from J, with 11 bases between. This CDR3 is 12 amino acids long. Germline CDR1 is LNHDA and CDR2 is SQIVND (reference sequence). The CDR3, as DNA: TGTGCCAGTAGCACAGGGACGAACGAGCAGTACTTC. Translating gives CASSTGTNEQYF.

This chain uses TRBV7-2 with TRBJ2-3; possibly TRBD2 for D (5 bases). This CDR3 has 16 residues. Per germline, CDR1 SGHTA and CDR2 FQGNSA. V lost 1 base, J lost 3 bases, and 14 bases lay in between. CDR3 DNA sequence: TGTGCCAGCAGCTTAGGGTCGGGATTAATTACAGATACGCAGTATTTT. This gives the protein CASSLGSGLITDTQYF.

The J gene is TRBJ1-1, the V gene TRBV29-1; TRBD1 might be the D (5 bases). The CDR3 totals 13 residues. V was shortened by 7 bases and J by 5 bases, with 17 bases between the two germline ends. Germline V gene sequence: CDR1 SQVTM, CDR2 ANQGSEA. CDR3 nucleotide sequence: TGCAGCGCCCGTCGCGGGACGGGAACTGAAGCTTTCTTT. Amino acid sequence: CSARRGTGTEAFF.

V usage is TRBV5-1 and J usage is TRBJ2-1, with 8 bases lining up with TRBD2. The V gene's germline CDR1 is SGHRS and CDR2 YFSETQ. Trimming removed 3 bases from V and 8 bases from J; junction bases left unmatched: 10. The CDR3 length is 15 residues. The CDR3 here is CASSSGLAAADEQFF. DNA of the CDR3: TGCGCCAGCAGCTCTGGACTAGCCGCCGCGGATGAGCAGTTCTTC.

V gene TRBV6-5 combines with J gene TRBJ2-2; D unresolved. V shed 0 bases and J shed 7 bases, with 3 bases lying between them. The CDR3 runs 12 residues. Germline lookup yields CDR1 MNHEY and CDR2 SVGAGI. Here the CDR3 DNA reads TGTGCCAGCAGTTACTCGTTCGGGGAGCTGTTTTTT. Residues: CASSYSFGELFF.

This chain links TRBV5-1 with TRBJ1-2, with D possibly TRBD1 on 5 matching bases. Per germline, CDR1 SGHRS and CDR2 YFSETQ. This CDR3 comprises 16 residues. V lost 2 bases and J 4 bases, leaving 18 bases between the germline ends. The DNA of the CDR3 is TGCGCCAGCAGCTTTAGCGCCCAGGGCGGCGGCTATGGCTACACCTTC. Protein: CASSFSAQGGGYGYTF.

V usage is TRBV15 and J usage is TRBJ2-7; TRBD2 matches 9 bases. V trimming: 3 bases; J trimming: 2 bases; junction bases outside the gene matches: 8. Germline-derived CDR1 and CDR2 are LNHNV and YYDKDF (reference sequence). The CDR3 loop spans 16 amino acids. The CDR3 nucleotides are TGTGCCACCAGCAGGCAGAGGGCTAGCGGGACCTACGAGCAGTACTTC. It codes for CATSRQRASGTYEQYF. Drawing the rest from reference TRBV15 and TRBJ2-7, the complete variable domain is DAMVIQNPRYQVTQFGKPVTLSCSQTLNHNVMYWYQQKSSQAPKLLFHYYDKDFNNEADTPDNFQSRRPNTSFCFLDIRSPGLGDTAMYLCATSRQRASGTYEQYFGPGTRLTVT.